The 5 T cell receptor beta chains below come from one sample, sequenced in a study of blood T cells in healthy people across ages. Together with a sample-barcoded 5' primer, a J-beta primer mix was included in a second PCR lasting about 6 to 11 cycles. TCRdb passed the 5' RACE reads through MiXCR, listing each CDR3 protein once. The table lists 800,000 or so distinct CDR3 sequences, around 50% of them singletons. Sequencing was performed on blood. Receptor source: a man at least 80 years old in good health.

This clonotype was observed at least ten times. J is TRBJ2-7 and V is TRBV20-1, with a tentative D call TRBD2 (5 bases). Germline CDR1 reads DFQATT; CDR2 reads SNEGSKA (reference sequence). V gave up 2 bases and J gave up 0 bases, with 8 bases separating them. The CDR3 totals 13 residues. DNA of the CDR3: TGCAGTGCTAGATCCGGGAACTCCTACGAGCAGTACTTC. Protein: CSARSGNSYEQYF.

This chain uses TRBV6-1 with TRBJ2-1, with D perhaps TRBD1 (5 bases). Matching the DNA end better, TRBJ2-7 makes the J call doubtful. The length of the CDR3 is 12 residues. Germline lookup yields CDR1 MNHNS and CDR2 SASEGT. Here the CDR3 reads CASRSRQNEQYF. CDR3 nucleotide sequence: TGTGCCAGCAGGAGCAGACAGAATGAGCAGTACTTC.

The chain is built from TRBV10-3 and TRBJ2-5; possibly TRBD1 for D (6 bases). CDR1 is ENHRY and CDR2 is SYGVKD in the germline V gene. The V end lost 1 base, the J end lost 11 bases, and 32 bases lay between the germline ends. The CDR3 contains 19 residues. CDR3 sequence (DNA): TGTGCCATCAGTGAGTTGGATTCGATCCGGGCAGGGGTATACAATGAGCAGTACTTC. It codes for CAISELDSIRAGVYNEQYF.

V and J are TRBV5-1 and TRBJ2-3, with 10 bases identical to TRBD2. This CDR3 contains 15 residues. The V and J ends lost 6 bases and 2 bases, in that order; junction bases with no gene match: 6. Germline CDR1 reads SGHRS; CDR2 reads YFSETQ. CDR3 sequence: CASKRLAGDTDTQYF. In DNA, the CDR3 is TGCGCCAGCAAAAGGCTAGCGGGGGACACAGATACGCAGTATTTT.

This chain links TRBV7-8 with TRBJ2-1; 9 nucleotides agree with TRBD2. Unmatched junction bases numbered 16, after V lost 5 bases and J lost 11 bases. Germline V gives CDR1 SGHVS, CDR2 FQNEAQ. CDR3 length: 16 amino acids. CDR3 sequence: CASSQIPGLAQGKQFF. In DNA form, the CDR3 reads TGTGCCAGCAGCCAAATACCGGGACTAGCACAGGGTAAGCAGTTCTTC.